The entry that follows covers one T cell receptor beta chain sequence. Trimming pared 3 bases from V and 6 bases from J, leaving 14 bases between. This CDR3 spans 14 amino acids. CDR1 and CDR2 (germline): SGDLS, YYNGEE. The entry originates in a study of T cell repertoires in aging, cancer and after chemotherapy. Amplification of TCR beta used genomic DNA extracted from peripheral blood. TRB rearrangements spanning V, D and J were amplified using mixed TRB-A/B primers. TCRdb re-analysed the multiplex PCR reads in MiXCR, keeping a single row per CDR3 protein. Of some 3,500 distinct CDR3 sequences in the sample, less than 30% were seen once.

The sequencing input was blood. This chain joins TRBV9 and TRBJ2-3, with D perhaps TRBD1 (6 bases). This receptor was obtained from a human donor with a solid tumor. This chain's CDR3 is CASSATQGRDTQYF. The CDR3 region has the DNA TGTGCCAGCAGCGCCACCCAGGGGCGGGATACGCAGTATTTT.